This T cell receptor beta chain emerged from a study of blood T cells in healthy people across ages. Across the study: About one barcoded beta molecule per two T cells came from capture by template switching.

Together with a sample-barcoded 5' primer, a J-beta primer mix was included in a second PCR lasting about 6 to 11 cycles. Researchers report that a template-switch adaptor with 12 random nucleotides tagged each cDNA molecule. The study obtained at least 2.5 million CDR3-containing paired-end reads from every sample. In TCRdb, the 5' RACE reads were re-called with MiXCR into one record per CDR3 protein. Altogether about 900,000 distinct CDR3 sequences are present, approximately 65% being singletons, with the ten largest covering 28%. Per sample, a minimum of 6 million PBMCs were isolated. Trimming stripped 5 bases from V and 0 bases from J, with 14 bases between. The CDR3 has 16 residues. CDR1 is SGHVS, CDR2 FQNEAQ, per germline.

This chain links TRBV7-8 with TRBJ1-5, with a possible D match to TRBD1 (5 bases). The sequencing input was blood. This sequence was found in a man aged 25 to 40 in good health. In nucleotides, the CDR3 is TGTGCCAGCAGCGGGCGTCCGGGGGATAGCAATCAGCCCCAGCATTTT. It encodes CASSGRPGDSNQPQHF.